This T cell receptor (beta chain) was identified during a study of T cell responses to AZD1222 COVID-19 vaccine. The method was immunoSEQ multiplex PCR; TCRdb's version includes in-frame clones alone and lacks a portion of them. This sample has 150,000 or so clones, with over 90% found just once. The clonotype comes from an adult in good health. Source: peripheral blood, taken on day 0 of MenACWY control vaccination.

CDR3 in amino acids: CASTRTSGIGTQYF. The CDR3 DNA sequence: TGTGCCAGTACAAGGACTAGCGGGATTGGTACGCAGTATTTT. The gene calls are TRBV19 and TRBJ2-3; 12 positions match TRBD2. The CDR3 contains 14 residues. Germline loops: CDR1 LNHDA, CDR2 SQIVND (reference sequence). Germline trimming cut 7 bases from V and 8 bases from J; bases unmatched to any gene: 7.